One and the same sample provided the 23 T cell receptor beta chains below, sequenced in a study of cytomegalovirus exposure and HLA in healthy donors. This PCR relied on a set of 60 Vbeta primers and 13 Jbeta primers. Measured with immunoSEQ multiplex PCR; TCRdb has only the in-frame clones, and not every one. The sample yields 100,000 to 150,000 clones, about 80% seen once. Input material: PBMCs. Source of these receptors: a man aged 40-49 years in good health and CMV-seronegative.

The chain couples TRBV19 to TRBJ1-5; 8 bases match TRBD1. Germline V gene lookup returns CDR1 LNHDA and CDR2 SQIVND (reference sequence). V trimming: 10 bases; J trimming: 0 bases; junction bases outside the gene matches: 5. This CDR3 is built from 14 residues. The CDR3 region is CATEDRASNQPQHF. The CDR3 region has the DNA TGTGCCACTGAGGACAGGGCTAGCAATCAGCCCCAGCATTTT.

The CDR3 is CASSLYTSGGYEQYF. The CDR3 DNA reads as TGCGCCAGCAGCTTGTACACTAGCGGCGGCTACGAGCAGTACTTC. The chain combines TRBV5-1 with TRBJ2-7; TRBD2 matches at 8 bases. The CDR3 runs 15 residues. The germline gives CDR1 SGHRS, CDR2 YFSETQ. The ends lost 1 base at V and 3 bases at J; junction bases unmatched: 6. Full variable domain (rest looked up from reference TRBV5-1 and TRBJ2-7): KAGVTQTPRYLIKTRGQQVTLSCSPISGHRSVSWYQQTPGQGLQFLFEYFSETQRNKGNFPGRFSGRQFSNSRSEMNVSTLELGDSALYLCASSLYTSGGYEQYFGPGTRLTVT.

V and J are TRBV7-9 and TRBJ1-4; perhaps TRBD1 as D (6 bases). The CDR3 sequence is 15 residues long. Germline V lookup: CDR1 SEHNR, CDR2 FQNEAQ (reference sequence). The V end lost 3 bases, the J end lost 7 bases, and 15 bases lay between the germline ends. CDR3: CASSLYTGLVEKLFF. The CDR3 bases are TGTGCCAGCAGCTTGTATACAGGGTTGGTTGAAAAACTGTTTTTT.

The chain employs TRBV5-1 and TRBJ1-2, with a tentative D call TRBD1 (6 bases). Trimming took 2 bases from V and 6 from J, leaving 8 bases between them. The CDR3 sequence is 12 residues long. Germline V gives CDR1 SGHRS, CDR2 YFSETQ. CDR3 residues: CASSFSGDGYTF. The CDR3 DNA is TGCGCCAGCAGCTTTTCAGGGGATGGCTACACCTTC.

The chain has TRBV7-2 and TRBJ2-1; 10 positions agree with TRBD2. The germline CDR1 and CDR2 sequences are SGHTA and FQGNSA. Germline trimming cut 3 bases from V and 3 bases from J; bases unmatched to any gene: 5. The CDR3 extends over 16 amino acids. CDR3 amino acids: CASSLRAGGNYNEQFF. The CDR3 region has the DNA TGTGCCAGCAGCTTGAGAGCGGGAGGGAACTACAATGAGCAGTTCTTC.

J is TRBJ2-1 and V is TRBV18, with 9 bases fitting TRBD2. The germline CDR1 and CDR2 sequences are KGHSH and LQKENI. This CDR3 spans 13 amino acids. The V and J ends lost 3 bases and 9 bases, in that order; junction bases with no gene match: 3. For the CDR3, the DNA is TGTGCCAGCTCACCTAGCGGGGGTACTGAGCAGTTCTTC. Amino acid sequence: CASSPSGGTEQFF.

The chain has TRBV21-1 and TRBJ2-3; the D call in the table, TRBD2, was not verified against the DNA. TRBV21-1 is listed as a pseudogene. The CDR3 extends over 17 amino acids. DNA of the CDR3: TGTGCCAGCAGCAAAGACATAGCGGGTATAAGCACAGATACGCAGTATTTT. This encodes CASSKDIAGISTDTQYF.

The CDR3 reads CSATGGTEAFF. In DNA form, the CDR3 reads TGCAGTGCTACAGGGGGCACTGAAGCTTTCTTT. The chain combines TRBV20-1 with TRBJ1-1; TRBD1 agrees at 7 bases. Trimming cost V 4 bases and J 4 bases; bases outside gene matches: 0. CDR3 length: 11 residues. Germline V gives CDR1 DFQATT, CDR2 SNEGSKA (reference sequence).

V usage is TRBV19 and J usage is TRBJ1-5, with a weak D call TRBD1 (6 bases). The CDR3 spans 14 residues. Deletions cut 5 bases from V and 4 bases from J, with 12 bases between. Germline V gene data show CDR1 as LNHDA and CDR2 as SQIVND (reference sequence). The CDR3 DNA reads as TGTGCCAGTAGTCCCGGACAGCTAAATCAGCCCCAGCATTTT. Translating it yields CASSPGQLNQPQHF.

This chain links TRBV7-2 with TRBJ2-3, with 10 bases fitting TRBD2. The CDR3 is 15 residues long. With 5 bases clipped from V and 0 bases from J, the junction kept 2 bases outside the gene matches. Germline CDR1 SGHTA, CDR2 FQGNSA. The CDR3 region has the DNA TGTGCCAGCAGCAGGGGACTAGCGAGCACAGATACGCAGTATTTT. Translating it yields CASSRGLASTDTQYF.

J is TRBJ1-4 and V is TRBV6-5; the match to TRBD1 covers 7 bases. CDR1 is MNHEY and CDR2 is SVGAGI in the germline V gene. This CDR3 contains 15 residues. J gave up 4 bases and V 7 bases, and 9 bases lay outside the gene matches. The CDR3 region has the DNA TGTGCCAGCAACCTACACAGGGGAGATAATGAAAAACTGTTTTTT. Encoded protein: CASNLHRGDNEKLFF.

The V call is TRBV6-1, the J call TRBJ1-1; a possible D gene is TRBD1 (5 bases). The CDR3 totals 15 residues. Germline CDR1 and CDR2: MNHNS and SASEGT. With 5 bases removed from V and 2 bases from J, the gap between germline ends came to 15 bases. The CDR3 region is CASSRLDRPNTEAFF. CDR3 bases: TGTGCCAGCAGTAGACTAGACAGACCAAACACTGAAGCTTTCTTT.

This clone has just a few counts. The V gene is TRBV10-2, the J gene TRBJ1-1; D may be TRBD1 (5 bases). Germline lookup yields CDR1 WSHSY and CDR2 SAAADI. The CDR3 covers 12 residues. V shed 4 bases and J shed 6 bases, with 9 bases lying between them. CDR3 bases: TGCGCCAGCAGTGTCTGGGGCGCTGAAGCTTTCTTT. It is translated as CASSVWGAEAFF.

This clone was detected once. The gene calls are TRBV29-1 and TRBJ1-2; no firm D call. This CDR3 is built from 16 residues. Trimming pared 1 base from V and 7 bases from J, leaving 22 bases between. From germline, CDR1 is SQVTM and CDR2 ANQGSEA. CDR3 nucleotides: TGCAGCGTTGAAGTAGCGGAGCCCCAGACTGAGGTTGGCTACACCTTC. This sequence encodes CSVEVAEPQTEVGYTF.

The rearrangement links TRBV13 to TRBJ2-1; a weak D match, TRBD2 (6 bases). The V end lost 7 bases, the J end lost 6 bases, and 13 bases lay between the germline ends. Germline V gene data show CDR1 as PRHDT and CDR2 as FYEKMQ (reference sequence). There are 13 residues in the CDR3. This chain's CDR3 is CASKTGTANEQFF. CDR3 sequence (DNA): TGTGCCAGCAAGACCGGGACTGCCAATGAGCAGTTCTTC.

The chain employs TRBV18 and TRBJ1-2; TRBD1 might be the D (6 bases). The V gene's germline CDR1 is KGHSH and CDR2 LQKENI. This CDR3 is 12 amino acids long. The V end was cut by 6 bases, the J end by 8 bases, with 13 bases between. For the CDR3, the DNA is TGTGCCAGCTCCTCCGGGACAACCGGCTACACCTTC. Encoded protein: CASSSGTTGYTF.

This sequence joins TRBV7-7 and TRBJ2-2, with a possible D match to TRBD1 (5 bases). Germline-derived CDR1 and CDR2 are SSHAT and FNYEAQ (reference sequence). CDR3 size: 14 residues. V dropped 5 bases and J dropped 4 bases, with 11 bases sitting between them. The CDR3 protein is CASSVGAGTGELFF. CDR3 nucleotides: TGTGCCAGCAGCGTAGGGGCAGGCACCGGGGAGCTGTTTTTT.

The count of this clone is one. The genes are TRBV6-1 and TRBJ2-2; D is unresolved. Germline V gene sequence: CDR1 MNHNS, CDR2 SASEGT. The CDR3 is 11 residues long. V was shortened by 8 bases and J by 4 bases, with 5 bases between the two germline ends. DNA for the CDR3: TGTGCCAGCGAGGTCACCGGGGAGCTGTTTTTT. Translating gives CASEVTGELFF.

The chain employs TRBV4-2 and TRBJ1-1, with D possibly matching TRBD1 (5 bases). The CDR3 sequence is 16 residues long. Germline CDR1 is LGHNA and CDR2 is YNFKEQ. Trimming shortened V by 0 bases and J by 5 bases, and 16 bases separated the two germline ends. The CDR3 loop is CASSQDLTRQRTEAFF. In DNA form, the CDR3 reads TGTGCCAGCAGCCAAGACCTGACAAGACAGAGGACTGAAGCTTTCTTT.

The chain employs TRBV28 and TRBJ2-6, with a tentative D call TRBD1 (6 bases). Per germline, CDR1 MDHEN and CDR2 SYDVKM. V was clipped by 7 bases and J by 3 bases, with 10 bases between them. The CDR3 extends over 14 amino acids. In nucleotides, the CDR3 is TGTGCCAGCACCAGGGGCGGTGGGGCCAACGTCCTGACTTTC. This translates into CASTRGGGANVLTF. The full variable domain, rest sourced from reference TRBV28 and TRBJ2-6, is DVKVTQSSRYLVKRTGEKVFLECVQDMDHENMFWYRQDPGLGLRLIYFSYDVKMKEKGDIPEGYSVSREKKERFSLILESASTNQTSMYLCASTRGGGANVLTFGAGSRLTVL.

The chain has TRBV2 and TRBJ2-5, with 8 positions matching TRBD1. This CDR3 is built from 13 residues. Germline CDR1 SNHLY, CDR2 FYNNEI. J gave up 3 bases and V 5 bases, and 2 bases lay outside the gene matches. DNA for the CDR3: TGTGCCAGCAGTCAGGACAGGGAAGAGACCCAGTACTTC. It encodes CASSQDREETQYF.

The rearrangement uses TRBV28 and TRBJ1-2; D uncertain. V lost 3 bases to trimming and J lost 0 bases, with 5 bases between them. Germline V gene sequence: CDR1 MDHEN, CDR2 SYDVKM. The CDR3 has 13 residues. This chain's CDR3 is CASSLLSNYGYTF. CDR3 nucleotide sequence: TGTGCCAGCAGTTTGTTATCTAACTATGGCTACACCTTC.

Worth noting for this clone: Other DNA sequences from this sample encode an identical CDR3 as well. The gene calls are TRBV5-4 and TRBJ2-7; the D gene is possibly TRBD2 (5 bases). Trimming removed 4 bases at V and 0 bases at J, with 5 bases between. The CDR3 spans 12 residues. CDR1 is SGHNT and CDR2 is YYREEE in the germline V gene (reference sequence). The CDR3 spells CASSRDSYEQYF. CDR3 nucleotide sequence: TGTGCCAGCAGCCGGGACTCCTACGAGCAGTACTTC.